This T cell receptor (beta chain) was profiled in a study of shared clonotypes between healthy human individuals. Note on this clone: Its cognate antigen is unknown.

Findings of the study overall: A reduction in generation probabilities was seen for non-shared clonotypes relative to those shared by all four donors.

V was clipped by 10 bases and J by 3 bases; unmatched bases: 8. CDR1 is ENHRY, CDR2 SYGVKD, per germline. This CDR3 is 14 amino acids long. Data came from immunoSEQ multiplex PCR; TCRdb stores just in-frame clones and leaves some out. This sample has approximately 980,000 clones; approximately 80% occur once, and the top ten carry approximately 1.5%. The chain combines TRBV10-3 with TRBJ1-2; 10 bases fit TRBD1. This TCR was recovered from a man younger than 35 in good health. The sequencing sample was made of memory CD4+ T cells sorted from blood. Documented subset: CD45RA-negative fraction. CDR3 protein: CANAPGTGDYGYTF. CDR3 coding DNA: TGTGCCAACGCTCCAGGGACAGGGGACTATGGCTACACCTTC.